These 13 T cell receptor beta chains came from one sample sequenced in a study of siplizumab effects on memory and regulatory T cells (dated by TCRdb to the late 2010s). Receptor libraries were prepared by the immunoSEQ multiplex PCR assay. TCRdb obtained this table from immuneACCESS and retained in-frame rearrangements with V and J assigned. These tables miss some clones; where compared with another copy, unresolved V genes account for less than half of the shortfall, and the remainder is unexplained. The table for this sample lists about 72,000 clones; about 90% of them were counted only once. The ten biggest clones cover approximately 28% of the sample. Material for sequencing was CD8+ T cells sorted from blood. These receptors all come from a human donor in good health.

The V call is TRBV7-9, the J call TRBJ1-1, with D possibly TRBD1 on 5 matching bases. Per germline, CDR1 SEHNR and CDR2 FQNEAQ (reference sequence). V was trimmed by 5 bases and J by 0 bases, leaving 13 bases between them. The CDR3 length is 15 residues. CDR3 protein: CASSATGRLNTEAFF. In DNA, the CDR3 is TGTGCCAGCAGCGCGACGGGACGGCTGAACACTGAAGCTTTCTTT.

This chain uses TRBV18 with TRBJ2-1; 10 bases match TRBD2. The germline CDR1 and CDR2 sequences are KGHSH and LQKENI. This CDR3 has 16 residues. Trimming removed 3 bases from V and 1 base from J; junction bases left unmatched: 3. For the CDR3, the DNA is TGTGCCAGCTCACCCGGGACTAGCGCGTCCTACAATGAGCAGTTCTTC. This encodes CASSPGTSASYNEQFF.

As DNA, the CDR3 is TGTGCCAGCAGTTACGGGCAGGGGTTATCCTACGAGCAGTACTTC. Translation: CASSYGQGLSYEQYF. The V gene is TRBV6-5, the J gene TRBJ2-7; possibly TRBD1 for D (6 bases). Trimming shortened V by 2 bases and J by 1 base, and 12 bases separated the two germline ends. The germline CDR1 and CDR2 sequences are MNHEY and SVGAGI. The CDR3 is 15 residues long.

A note on this clone: Other DNA sequences within the sample encode an identical CDR3. CDR3 nucleotides: TGTGCCAGCAGTTTATGGGGTGGTGAAGCTTTCTTT. Translation gives CASSLWGGEAFF. The chain employs TRBV27 and TRBJ1-1; D ambiguous. The V end was cut by 1 base, the J end by 7 bases, with 7 bases between. This CDR3 is 12 amino acids long. Germline V gene data show CDR1 as MNHEY and CDR2 as SMNVEV (reference sequence).

This chain connects TRBV27 to TRBJ1-5, with 8 bases lining up with TRBD1. This CDR3 comprises 16 residues. Germline V gives CDR1 MNHEY, CDR2 SMNVEV (reference sequence). Trimming took 2 bases from V and 3 from J; bases not matched to a gene: 6. CDR3 sequence reads: CASSLVAGGVNQPQHF. CDR3 nucleotides: TGTGCCAGCAGTTTAGTGGCAGGGGGCGTCAATCAGCCCCAGCATTTT.

The V call is TRBV25-1, the J call TRBJ2-2, with 7 bases matching TRBD2. The CDR3 length is 16 residues. The V gene's germline CDR1 is MGHDK and CDR2 SYGVNS. The trim removed 3 bases at V and 1 base at J, leaving 5 bases unmatched. CDR3 residues: CASSENERGNTGELFF. DNA for the CDR3: TGTGCCAGCAGTGAGAATGAGCGGGGGAACACCGGGGAGCTGTTTTTT.

This clone was seen a single time. The gene calls are TRBV19 and TRBJ2-1; 8 bases are a match to TRBD1. Germline CDR1 reads LNHDA; CDR2 reads SQIVND (reference sequence). After removal of 3 bases from V and 8 bases from J, the junction contained 9 bases not matched to a gene. The CDR3 has 15 residues. The CDR3 loop is CASSIADRGLDEQFF. The CDR3, as DNA: TGTGCCAGTAGTATCGCTGACAGGGGTTTGGATGAGCAGTTCTTC.

The gene calls are TRBV30 and TRBJ2-7; no firm D call. Trimming removed 2 bases at V and 5 bases at J, with 13 bases between. Germline V lookup: CDR1 GTSNPN, CDR2 SVGIG (reference sequence). The CDR3 sequence is 13 residues long. The DNA for the CDR3 is TGTGCCTGGAGTATCACGGACGTAAACGAGCAGTACTTC. It translates to CAWSITDVNEQYF.

This chain uses TRBV6-6 with TRBJ2-1, with TRBD2 identical over 7 bases. J lost 7 bases, V lost 6 bases, and 3 bases had no gene match. The CDR3 length is 12 residues. Germline values: CDR1 MNHNY, CDR2 SVGAGI (reference sequence). CDR3 in amino acids: CASSRGGNEQFF. The CDR3 DNA reads TGTGCCAGCAGCCGGGGAGGGAATGAGCAGTTCTTC.

J is TRBJ2-2 and V is TRBV29-1; 7 nucleotides agree with TRBD1. This CDR3 region has 14 residues. With 4 bases clipped from V and 6 bases from J, the junction kept 8 bases outside the gene matches. Germline V gene sequence: CDR1 SQVTM, CDR2 ANQGSEA. The CDR3 DNA reads TGCAGCGTTGTGTCGTGGCAGGGGGCCGGGGAGCTGTTTTTT. Its translation: CSVVSWQGAGELFF.

V is TRBV7-6 and J is TRBJ1-1; D possibly corresponds to TRBD1 (5 bases). Germline CDR1 reads SGHVS; CDR2 reads FNYEAQ. V lost 1 base, J lost 11 bases, and 17 bases lay in between. The CDR3 extends over 14 amino acids. The CDR3 reads CASSLELGGVVAFF. The CDR3 DNA follows: TGTGCCAGCAGCTTAGAACTTGGGGGGGTTGTGGCTTTCTTT.

The chain uses TRBV6-1 and TRBJ1-1; 8 positions agree with TRBD1. The ends lost 6 bases at V and 0 bases at J; junction bases unmatched: 6. Germline assignment: CDR1 MNHNS and CDR2 SASEGT. This CDR3 contains 15 residues. The CDR3 protein is CASRKTGAMNTEAFF. CDR3 nucleotides: TGTGCCAGCAGAAAGACAGGGGCAATGAACACTGAAGCTTTCTTT.

The CDR3 DNA follows: TGCAGTGCTAGAGAGGGGCCAGCGCAGTATTTT. Translating gives CSAREGPAQYF. The chain carries TRBV20-1 and TRBJ2-3; the D gene is possibly TRBD1 (5 bases). V shed 0 bases and J shed 10 bases, with 8 bases lying between them. This CDR3 comprises 11 residues. CDR1 and CDR2 from the germline V gene are DFQATT and SNEGSKA (reference sequence).